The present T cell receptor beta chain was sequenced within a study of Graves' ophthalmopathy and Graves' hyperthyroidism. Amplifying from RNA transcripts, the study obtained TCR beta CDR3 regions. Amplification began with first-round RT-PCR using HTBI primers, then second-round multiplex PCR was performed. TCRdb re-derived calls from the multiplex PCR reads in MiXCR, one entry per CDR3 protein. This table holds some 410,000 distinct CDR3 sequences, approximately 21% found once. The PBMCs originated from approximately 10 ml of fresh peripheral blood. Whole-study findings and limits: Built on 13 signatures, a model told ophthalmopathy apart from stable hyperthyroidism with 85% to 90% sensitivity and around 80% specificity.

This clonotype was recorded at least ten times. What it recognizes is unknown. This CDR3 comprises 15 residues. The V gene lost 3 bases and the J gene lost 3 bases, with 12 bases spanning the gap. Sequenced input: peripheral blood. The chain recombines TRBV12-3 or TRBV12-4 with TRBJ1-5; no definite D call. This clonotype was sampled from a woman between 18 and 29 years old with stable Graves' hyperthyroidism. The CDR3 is CASSLEAGVNQPQHF. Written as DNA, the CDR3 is TGTGCCAGCAGTTTGGAAGCGGGCGTCAATCAGCCCCAGCATTTT.